This T cell receptor (beta chain) was captured in a study of blood T cell repertoires in COVID-19. In the study's own analysis: Researchers report that nucleated cell counts were estimated from reference gene primer amplification. Sequencing was performed with immunoSEQ multiplex PCR; in TCRdb, only in-frame clones are kept and a portion is missing. That table furnishes V, J and clone size, whereas the DNA furnished D and trimming. The sample consists of about 110,000 clones, over 70% of them appearing once. Input material: peripheral blood. The clonotype was recovered from a woman aged 65 to 85 with acute or convalescent COVID-19.

CDR3 loop: CAISESEGQGNTEAFF. In nucleotides, the CDR3 is TGTGCCATCAGTGAGTCGGAAGGACAAGGGAACACTGAAGCTTTCTTT. The V and J genes are TRBV10-3 and TRBJ1-1; TRBD1 is a possible D gene (5 bases). V lost 0 bases to trimming and J lost 1 base, with 12 bases between them. This CDR3 has 16 amino acids. CDR1 ENHRY and CDR2 SYGVKD come from the germline V gene.